This paragraph covers one T cell receptor (beta chain) sequence. The data derive from a study of blood T cell repertoires in COVID-19. Background on the study: PBMCs, B-cell-depleted T cells, or T cells were the source of the cDNA or gDNA that made up the material.

From germline, CDR1 is LNHDA and CDR2 SQIVND (reference sequence). The CDR3 loop spans 14 amino acids. V lost 8 bases to trimming and J lost 3 bases, with 15 bases between them. This table comes from immunoSEQ multiplex PCR, and its TCRdb copy is limited to in-frame clones, with some not included. The sample consists of about 59,000 clones, approximately 82% of them appearing once. The receptor's source is an elderly man with acute or convalescent COVID-19. The rearrangement joins TRBV19 to TRBJ2-3; tentative D call: TRBD1 (5 bases). Sequenced: peripheral blood. Here the CDR3 reads CASRTRQLTDTQYF. CDR3 nucleotide sequence: TGTGCCAGTCGAACCCGACAGCTTACAGATACGCAGTATTTT.